These 18 T cell receptor beta chains came from one sample sequenced in a study of OX40 agonist ivuxolimab in advanced cancers. This table comes from immunoSEQ multiplex PCR, and its TCRdb copy is limited to in-frame clones, with some not included. The top ten hold 0.38% of the sample, which has around 40,000 clones, around 88% seen once. The sample was CD4+ or CD8+ T cells sorted from blood, taken in a trial of the OX40 agonist ivuxolimab. Source of these receptors: an adult with an advanced solid tumor such as melanoma, head and neck, liver or kidney cancer.

The chain is built from TRBV7-6 and TRBJ2-2; 9 bases match TRBD2. CDR3 length equals 16 residues. CDR1 is SGHVS and CDR2 is FNYEAQ in the germline V gene. V shed 2 bases, J shed 4 bases, and the junction held 5 bases outside the gene matches. CDR3 residues: CASSLSAGGPTGELFF. The CDR3 nucleotides read TGTGCCAGCAGCTTATCGGCGGGAGGGCCCACCGGGGAGCTGTTTTTT.

J is TRBJ2-6 and V is TRBV10-3; D unclear. The ends were cut back, 6 bases at V and 0 bases at J, with 3 bases in the middle. Looked up from germline, CDR1 is ENHRY and CDR2 is SYGVKD. This CDR3 contains 13 residues. The CDR3: CAIRDSGANVLTF. The DNA of the CDR3 is TGTGCCATCAGAGACTCTGGGGCCAACGTCCTGACTTTC.

This clone was counted once. The genes are TRBV5-1 and TRBJ1-6; TRBD1 matches at 8 bases. CDR3 size: 16 residues. Germline V gene sequence: CDR1 SGHRS, CDR2 YFSETQ. Trimming removed 3 bases from V and 7 bases from J; junction bases left unmatched: 9. CDR3 residues: CASSSRTGSFNSPLHF. CDR3 DNA sequence: TGCGCCAGCAGCTCCCGGACAGGGAGTTTCAATTCACCCCTCCACTTT.

The chain links TRBV6-5 to TRBJ2-1; D gene uncertain. CDR3 length: 13 amino acids. Looked up from germline, CDR1 is MNHEY and CDR2 is SVGAGI. V was trimmed by 5 bases and J by 7 bases, leaving 12 bases between them. CDR3 residues: CASSPQTENEQFF. CDR3 coding DNA: TGTGCCAGCAGTCCACAAACCGAGAATGAGCAGTTCTTC.

The chain carries TRBV9 and TRBJ2-3, with 10 bases that match TRBD2. CDR3 length equals 16 residues. Germline-derived CDR1 and CDR2 are SGDLS and YYNGEE. V was clipped by 0 bases and J by 4 bases; unmatched bases: 5. The CDR3 protein is CASSVAAGGPADTQYF. CDR3 nucleotides: TGTGCCAGCAGCGTAGCAGCGGGGGGGCCCGCAGATACGCAGTATTTT.

A single count supports this clone. This rearrangement joins TRBV5-6 to TRBJ1-2, with D possibly TRBD1 on 5 matching bases. Looked up from germline, CDR1 is SGHDT and CDR2 is YYEEEE. The V end was cut by 5 bases, the J end by 8 bases, with 28 bases between. CDR3 length: 17 residues. The chain's CDR3 is CASSAQGWNGDGMGYTF. Written as DNA, the CDR3 is TGTGCCAGCAGTGCCCAGGGATGGAATGGAGACGGGATGGGCTACACCTTC.

This chain links TRBV28 with TRBJ1-3; D gene uncertain. Germline CDR1 and CDR2: MDHEN and SYDVKM. V lost 6 bases, J lost 0 bases, and 3 bases lay in between. The CDR3 runs to 12 residues. CDR3 sequence reads: CASSFSGNTIYF. CDR3 DNA: TGTGCCAGCAGCTTCTCTGGAAACACCATATATTTT.

This clone occurred a few times. The genes are TRBV7-9 and TRBJ2-3, with TRBD2 matching 9 bases. This CDR3 is built from 15 residues. V shed 2 bases and J 7 bases; nucleotides not matched to a gene: 7. CDR1 and CDR2 (germline): SEHNR, FQNEAQ (reference sequence). The CDR3 here is CASSLIAGGANTQYF. CDR3 DNA sequence: TGTGCCAGCAGCTTAATTGCGGGAGGGGCAAATACGCAGTATTTT.

This clone was picked up one time. The chain joins TRBV28 to TRBJ2-7; TRBD1 matches at 8 bases. Losses at the gene ends were 9 bases for V and 5 bases for J; bases not matched to a gene: 6. CDR1 MDHEN and CDR2 SYDVKM come from the germline V gene. The CDR3 sequence is 12 residues long. CDR3 coding DNA: TGTGCCAGTAGGACAGGGAGAAACGAGCAGTACTTC. Its translation: CASRTGRNEQYF.

V gene TRBV2 combines with J gene TRBJ1-2; D remains unclear. The V gene's germline CDR1 is SNHLY and CDR2 FYNNEI. The ends were cut back, 2 bases at V and 5 bases at J, with 21 bases in the middle. The CDR3 has 17 residues. The CDR3 sequence is CASSEYLGLPGEYGYTF. The CDR3 bases are TGTGCCAGCAGTGAATACCTCGGGCTGCCCGGAGAGTATGGCTACACCTTC.

The rearrangement links TRBV19 to TRBJ2-7, with D perhaps assigned TRBD1 or TRBD2 (5 bases each). This CDR3 spans 16 amino acids. V was shortened by 7 bases and J by 1 base, with 20 bases between the two germline ends. CDR1 is LNHDA, CDR2 SQIVND, per germline (reference sequence). The CDR3 DNA reads TGTGCCAGTACCCCTGCGGGCGGCACAGGTTCCTACGAGCAGTACTTC. Residues: CASTPAGGTGSYEQYF. Supplemented by reference TRBV19 and TRBJ2-7, the full variable domain reads DGGITQSPKYLFRKEGQNVTLSCEQNLNHDAMYWYRQDPGQGLRLIYYSQIVNDFQKGDIAEGYSVSREKKESFPLTVTSAQKNPTAFYLCASTPAGGTGSYEQYFGPGTRLTVT.

This clone was seen only once. The rearrangement links TRBV11-1 to TRBJ1-2; D is ambiguous. Germline V lookup: CDR1 SGHAT, CDR2 FQDESV (reference sequence). V was clipped by 3 bases and J by 2 bases, with 7 bases between them. There are 13 residues in the CDR3. The CDR3 DNA reads TGTGCCAGCAGCTTTTACAGAAACTATGGCTACACCTTC. Its translation is CASSFYRNYGYTF.

This sequence joins TRBV2 and TRBJ2-7; D tentatively fits TRBD1 or TRBD2 (6 bases each). The germline V and J ends were trimmed by 1 base and 13 bases, with 11 bases remaining between them. This CDR3 has 11 amino acids. Germline-derived CDR1 and CDR2 are SNHLY and FYNNEI. CDR3 residues: CASSEGGADYF. The CDR3 DNA reads TGTGCCAGCAGTGAAGGGGGGGCAGACTACTTC.

This chain connects TRBV4-1 to TRBJ2-3; no clear D gene. V was clipped by 3 bases and J by 4 bases, with 11 bases between them. This CDR3 is 14 amino acids long. Germline V gene data show CDR1 as MGHRA and CDR2 as YSYEKL. The CDR3 is CASSHRKEADTQYF. The CDR3 region has the DNA TGCGCCAGCAGCCACCGAAAAGAGGCAGATACGCAGTATTTT.

This chain joins TRBV7-8 and TRBJ2-3; tentatively, D is TRBD1 (6 bases). With 7 bases removed from V and 0 bases from J, the gap between germline ends came to 14 bases. CDR1 and CDR2 from the germline V gene are SGHVS and FQNEAQ. The CDR3 is 15 residues long. The chain's CDR3 is CASNRVTSSTDTQYF. CDR3 coding DNA: TGTGCCAGCAACAGGGTAACCTCTAGCACAGATACGCAGTATTTT.

The gene calls are TRBV2 and TRBJ1-5, with 10 bases identical to TRBD1. CDR3 length: 15 amino acids. J was trimmed by 2 bases and V by 5 bases; bases with no gene match: 3. Germline V gene data show CDR1 as SNHLY and CDR2 as FYNNEI. The CDR3 sequence is CASSRQGAGNQPQHF. CDR3 coding DNA: TGTGCCAGCAGTCGACAGGGGGCCGGCAATCAGCCCCAGCATTTT.

V and J are TRBV7-6 and TRBJ2-1, with D possibly matching TRBD2 (7 bases). The CDR3 spans 15 residues. From germline, CDR1 is SGHVS and CDR2 FNYEAQ. Trimming took 5 bases from V and 9 from J, leaving 20 bases between them. The CDR3 region is CASSPAGGPVFEQFF. The DNA of the CDR3 is TGTGCCAGCAGCCCGGCCGGGGGGCCTGTCTTTGAGCAGTTCTTC.

V is TRBV5-5 and J is TRBJ1-5; D possibly corresponds to TRBD1 (6 bases). The CDR3 is 14 amino acids. V was cut by 3 bases and J by 1 base, with 8 bases left in between. Germline CDR1 and CDR2: SGHKS and YYEKEE (reference sequence). The CDR3 loop reads CASSWGQSNQPQHF. CDR3 in DNA: TGTGCCAGCAGCTGGGGGCAGAGCAATCAGCCCCAGCATTTT.